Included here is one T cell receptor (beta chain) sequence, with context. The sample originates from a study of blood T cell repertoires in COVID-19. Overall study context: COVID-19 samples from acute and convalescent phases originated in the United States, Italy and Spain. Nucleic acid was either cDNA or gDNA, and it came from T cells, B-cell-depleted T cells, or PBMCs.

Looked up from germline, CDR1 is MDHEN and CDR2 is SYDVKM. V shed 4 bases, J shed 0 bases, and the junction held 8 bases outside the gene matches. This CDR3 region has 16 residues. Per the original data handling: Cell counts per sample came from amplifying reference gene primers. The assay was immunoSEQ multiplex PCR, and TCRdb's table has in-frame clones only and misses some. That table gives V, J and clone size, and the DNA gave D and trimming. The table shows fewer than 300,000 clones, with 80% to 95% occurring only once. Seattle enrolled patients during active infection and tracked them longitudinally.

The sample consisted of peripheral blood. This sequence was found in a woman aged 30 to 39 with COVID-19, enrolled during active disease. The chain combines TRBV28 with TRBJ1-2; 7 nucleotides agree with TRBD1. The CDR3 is CASSSPGTAANYGYTF. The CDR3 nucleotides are TGTGCCAGCAGTTCCCCCGGGACAGCAGCTAACTATGGCTACACCTTC.